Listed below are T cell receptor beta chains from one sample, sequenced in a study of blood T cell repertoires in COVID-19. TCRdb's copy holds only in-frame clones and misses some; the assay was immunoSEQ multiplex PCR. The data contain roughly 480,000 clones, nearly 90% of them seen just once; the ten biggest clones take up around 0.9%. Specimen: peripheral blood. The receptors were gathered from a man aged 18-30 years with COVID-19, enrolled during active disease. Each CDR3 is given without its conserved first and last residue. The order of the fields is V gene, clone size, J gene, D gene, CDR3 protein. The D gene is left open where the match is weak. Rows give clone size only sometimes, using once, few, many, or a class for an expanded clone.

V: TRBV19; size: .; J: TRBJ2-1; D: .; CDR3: ASNQGYQYNEQF
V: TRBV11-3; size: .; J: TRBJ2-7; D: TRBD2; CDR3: ASSYFGSGNYEQY
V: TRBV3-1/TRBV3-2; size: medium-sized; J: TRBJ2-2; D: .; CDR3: ASSHLGTRNTGELF
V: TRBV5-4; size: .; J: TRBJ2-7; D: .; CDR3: ASSLRGYEQY
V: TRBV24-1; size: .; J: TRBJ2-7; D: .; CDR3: ATSDRFYEQY
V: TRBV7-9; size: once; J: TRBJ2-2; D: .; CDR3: ASSTGTGELF
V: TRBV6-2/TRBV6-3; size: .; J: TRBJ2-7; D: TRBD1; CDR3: ASSYAGTGGYEQY
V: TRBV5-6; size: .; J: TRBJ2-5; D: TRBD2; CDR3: ASSLLLADQETQY
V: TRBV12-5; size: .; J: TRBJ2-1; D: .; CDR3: ASGLGIDYPDRSPYNEQF
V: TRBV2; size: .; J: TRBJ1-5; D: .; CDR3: ASSLNQPQH
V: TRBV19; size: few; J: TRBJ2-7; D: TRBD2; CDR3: ASSTLPGGEQY
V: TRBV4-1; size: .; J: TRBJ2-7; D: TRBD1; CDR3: ASSREGQGASYEQY
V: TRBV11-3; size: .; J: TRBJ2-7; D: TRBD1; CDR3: ASSLERTGGVYEQY
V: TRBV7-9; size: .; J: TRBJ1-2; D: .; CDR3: ASASQSNYGYT
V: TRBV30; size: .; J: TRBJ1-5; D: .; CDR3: AWSRGRDQPQH
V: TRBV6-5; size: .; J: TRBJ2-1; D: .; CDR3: ASSYGGGRQF
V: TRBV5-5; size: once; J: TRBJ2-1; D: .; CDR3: ASSLGHPEQF
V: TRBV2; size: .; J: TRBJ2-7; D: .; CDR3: ASLRTTSYEQY
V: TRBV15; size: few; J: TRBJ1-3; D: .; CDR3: ATSRDTGAGNTIY
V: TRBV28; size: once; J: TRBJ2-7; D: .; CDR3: ASTLRRDATYEQY
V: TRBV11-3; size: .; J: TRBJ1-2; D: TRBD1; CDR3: ASSLGTGEPSYGYT
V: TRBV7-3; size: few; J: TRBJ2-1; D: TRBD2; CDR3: ASSFGSGSSYNEQF
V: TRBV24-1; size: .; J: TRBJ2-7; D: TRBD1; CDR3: ATRTGTSSYEQY
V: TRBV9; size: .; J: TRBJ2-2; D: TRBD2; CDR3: ASSVSGGIGELF
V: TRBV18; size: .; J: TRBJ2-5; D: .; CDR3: ASSPSREETQY
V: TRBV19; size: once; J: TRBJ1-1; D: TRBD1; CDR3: ATQDRGRGRIMNTEAF
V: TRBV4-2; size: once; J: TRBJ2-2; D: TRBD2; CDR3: ASSSLAGTNTGELF
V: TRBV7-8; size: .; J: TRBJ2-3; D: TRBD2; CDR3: ASSRFGTSGYTDTQY
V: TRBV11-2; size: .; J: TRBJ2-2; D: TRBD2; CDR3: ASSKRGLAGETGTGELF
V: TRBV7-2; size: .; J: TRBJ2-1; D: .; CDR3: ASSRENSYNEQF
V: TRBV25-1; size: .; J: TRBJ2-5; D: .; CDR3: ASSGWVGHTSETQY
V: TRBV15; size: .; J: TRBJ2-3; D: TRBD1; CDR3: ATSSRDRGTDTQY
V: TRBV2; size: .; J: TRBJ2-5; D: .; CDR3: ASSERGGQAGTQY
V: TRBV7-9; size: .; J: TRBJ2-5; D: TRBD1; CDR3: ATQGVETQY
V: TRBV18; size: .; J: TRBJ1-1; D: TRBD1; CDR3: ASSRSGQANTEAF
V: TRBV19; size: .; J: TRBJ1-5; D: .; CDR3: ASSIAQGNQPQH
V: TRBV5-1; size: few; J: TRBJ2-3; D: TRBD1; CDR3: ASSLVGQGPDTQY
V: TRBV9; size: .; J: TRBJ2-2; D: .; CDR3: ASTYYVGGELF
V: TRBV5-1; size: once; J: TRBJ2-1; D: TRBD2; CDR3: ASSMGLAGDEQF
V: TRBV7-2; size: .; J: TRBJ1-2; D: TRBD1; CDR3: ASSFGQGEGYT
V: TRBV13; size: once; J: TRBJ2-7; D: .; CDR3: ASSGNYEQY
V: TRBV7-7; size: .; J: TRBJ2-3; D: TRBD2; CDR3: ASSLGSGGADTQY
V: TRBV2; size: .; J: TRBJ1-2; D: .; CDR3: ASSGSPTGGYT
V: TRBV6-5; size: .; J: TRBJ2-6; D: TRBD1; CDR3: ASRGGVGANVLT
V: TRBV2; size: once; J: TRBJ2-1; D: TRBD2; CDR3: ASSDVGGRANEQF
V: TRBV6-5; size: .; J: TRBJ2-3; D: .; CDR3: ASSYGPTDTQY
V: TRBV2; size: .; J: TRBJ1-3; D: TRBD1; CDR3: ASRAGTGLSGNTIY
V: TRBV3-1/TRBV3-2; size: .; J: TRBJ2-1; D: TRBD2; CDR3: ASSQAAGLGSNEQF
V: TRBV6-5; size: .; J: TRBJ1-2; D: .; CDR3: ASRTPGDPYGYT